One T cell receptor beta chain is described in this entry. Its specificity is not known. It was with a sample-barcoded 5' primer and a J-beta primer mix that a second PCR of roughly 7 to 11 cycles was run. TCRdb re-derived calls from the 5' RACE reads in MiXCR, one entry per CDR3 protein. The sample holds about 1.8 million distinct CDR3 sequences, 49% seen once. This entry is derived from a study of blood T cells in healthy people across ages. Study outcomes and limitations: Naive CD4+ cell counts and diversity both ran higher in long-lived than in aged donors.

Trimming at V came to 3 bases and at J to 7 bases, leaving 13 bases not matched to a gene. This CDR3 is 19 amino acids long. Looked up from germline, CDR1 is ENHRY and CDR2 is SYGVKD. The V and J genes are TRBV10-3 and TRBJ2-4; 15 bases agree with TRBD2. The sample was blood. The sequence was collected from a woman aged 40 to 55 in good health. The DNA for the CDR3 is TGTGCCATCAGTGATCTGGGGGGACTAGCGGGGGGTACCCCCAACATTCAGTACTTC. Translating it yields CAISDLGGLAGGTPNIQYF.